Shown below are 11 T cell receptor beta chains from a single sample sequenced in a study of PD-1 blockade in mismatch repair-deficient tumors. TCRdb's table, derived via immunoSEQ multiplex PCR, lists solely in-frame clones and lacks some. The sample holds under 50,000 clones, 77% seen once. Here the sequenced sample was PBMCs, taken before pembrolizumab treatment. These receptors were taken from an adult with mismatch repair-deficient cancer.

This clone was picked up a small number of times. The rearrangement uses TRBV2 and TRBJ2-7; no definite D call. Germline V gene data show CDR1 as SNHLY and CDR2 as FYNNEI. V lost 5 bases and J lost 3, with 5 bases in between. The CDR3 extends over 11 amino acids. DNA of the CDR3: TGTGCCAGCAGTTTAGTCTACGAGCAGTACTTC. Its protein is CASSLVYEQYF.

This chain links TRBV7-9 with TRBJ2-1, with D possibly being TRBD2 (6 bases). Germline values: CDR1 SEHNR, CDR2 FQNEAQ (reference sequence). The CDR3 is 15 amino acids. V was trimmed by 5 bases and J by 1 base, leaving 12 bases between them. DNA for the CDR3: TGTGCCAGCAGCCCAGTGGGGGGTTCCTACAATGAGCAGTTCTTC. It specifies CASSPVGGSYNEQFF. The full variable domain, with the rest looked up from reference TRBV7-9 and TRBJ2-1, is DTGVSQNPRHKITKRGQNVTFRCDPISEHNRLYWYRQTLGQGPEFLTYFQNEAQLEKSRLLSDRFSAERPKGSFSTLEIQRTEQGDSAMYLCASSPVGGSYNEQFFGPGTRLTVL.

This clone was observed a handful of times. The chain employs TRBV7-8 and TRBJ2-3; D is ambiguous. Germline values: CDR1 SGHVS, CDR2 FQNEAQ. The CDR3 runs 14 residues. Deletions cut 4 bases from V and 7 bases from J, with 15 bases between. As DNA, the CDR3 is TGTGCCAGCAGCTCCCTCGGCTCAGAGAATACGCAGTATTTT. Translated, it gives CASSSLGSENTQYF.

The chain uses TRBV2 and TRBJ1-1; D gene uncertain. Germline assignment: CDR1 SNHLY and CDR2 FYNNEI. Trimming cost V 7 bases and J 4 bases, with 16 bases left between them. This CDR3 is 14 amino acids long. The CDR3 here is CASKGRAGRTEAFF. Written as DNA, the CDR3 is TGTGCCAGCAAAGGGAGGGCCGGGCGCACTGAAGCTTTCTTT.

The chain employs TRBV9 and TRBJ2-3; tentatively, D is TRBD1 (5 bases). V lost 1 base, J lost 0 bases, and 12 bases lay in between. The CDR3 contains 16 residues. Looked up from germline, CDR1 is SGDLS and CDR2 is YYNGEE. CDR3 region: CASSVPQGLSTDTQYF. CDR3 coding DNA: TGTGCCAGCAGCGTACCCCAGGGCCTCAGCACAGATACGCAGTATTTT.

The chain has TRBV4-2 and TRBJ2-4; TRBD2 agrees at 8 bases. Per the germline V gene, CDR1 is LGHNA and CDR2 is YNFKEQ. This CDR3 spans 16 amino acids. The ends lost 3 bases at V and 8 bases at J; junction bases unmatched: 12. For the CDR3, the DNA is TGTGCCAGCAGCCAGATTAGCGGGGAGGGTAGGGACATTCAGTACTTC. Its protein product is CASSQISGEGRDIQYF.

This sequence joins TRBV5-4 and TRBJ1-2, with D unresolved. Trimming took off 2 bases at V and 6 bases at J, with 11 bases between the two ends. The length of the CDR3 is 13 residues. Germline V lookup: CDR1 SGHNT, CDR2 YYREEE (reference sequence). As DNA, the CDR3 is TGTGCCAGCAGCTTCTCAAGGGAGCATGGCTACACCTTC. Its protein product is CASSFSREHGYTF.

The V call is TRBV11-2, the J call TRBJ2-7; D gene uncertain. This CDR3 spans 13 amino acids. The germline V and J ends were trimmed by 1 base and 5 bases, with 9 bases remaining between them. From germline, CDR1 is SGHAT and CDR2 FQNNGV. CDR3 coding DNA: TGTGCCAGCAGCTTAGGCGGACCGAACGAGCAGTACTTC. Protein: CASSLGGPNEQYF.

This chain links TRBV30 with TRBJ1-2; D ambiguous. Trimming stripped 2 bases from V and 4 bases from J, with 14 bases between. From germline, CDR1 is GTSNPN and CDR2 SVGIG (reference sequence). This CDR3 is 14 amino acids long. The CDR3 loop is CAWSNERRSYGYTF. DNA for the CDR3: TGTGCCTGGAGTAACGAGAGGCGGAGCTATGGCTACACCTTC.

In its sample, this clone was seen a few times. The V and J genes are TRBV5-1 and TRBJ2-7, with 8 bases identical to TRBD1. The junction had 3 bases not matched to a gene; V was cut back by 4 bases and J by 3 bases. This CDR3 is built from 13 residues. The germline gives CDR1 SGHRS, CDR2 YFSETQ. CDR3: CASSVTGGYEQYF. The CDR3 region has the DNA TGCGCCAGCAGCGTAACAGGGGGCTACGAGCAGTACTTC. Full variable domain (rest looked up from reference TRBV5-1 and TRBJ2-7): KAGVTQTPRYLIKTRGQQVTLSCSPISGHRSVSWYQQTPGQGLQFLFEYFSETQRNKGNFPGRFSGRQFSNSRSEMNVSTLELGDSALYLCASSVTGGYEQYFGPGTRLTVT.

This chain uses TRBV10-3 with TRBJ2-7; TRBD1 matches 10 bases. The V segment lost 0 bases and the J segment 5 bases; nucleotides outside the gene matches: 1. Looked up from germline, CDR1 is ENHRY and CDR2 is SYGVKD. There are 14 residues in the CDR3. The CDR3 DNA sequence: TGTGCCATCAGTGAGTCGACAGGGGGCAACGAGCAGTACTTC. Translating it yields CAISESTGGNEQYF.